One and the same sample provided the 23 T cell receptor beta chains below, sequenced in a study of blood T cells in healthy people across ages. A second PCR, run for 7 to 11 cycles, used a sample-barcoded 5' primer plus a J-beta primer mix. TCRdb recomputed calls from the 5' RACE reads with MiXCR, one row per CDR3 protein. The repertoire has about 900,000 distinct CDR3 sequences, 45% to 50% of them found once; the top ten carry around an eighth. The material sequenced was blood. The receptors originated from a man between 25 and 39 years old in good health.

This sequence joins TRBV4-1 and TRBJ2-5; D is unresolved. The CDR3 spans 15 residues. Germline lookup yields CDR1 MGHRA and CDR2 YSYEKL. Trimming removed 1 base at V and 1 base at J, with 10 bases between. The CDR3 protein is CASSQGTESQETQYF. Here the CDR3 DNA reads TGCGCCAGCAGCCAAGGGACGGAGTCCCAAGAGACCCAGTACTTC.

V gene TRBV4-2 combines with J gene TRBJ1-2, with D maybe TRBD1 (6 bases). Germline CDR1 is LGHNA and CDR2 is YNFKEQ. The CDR3 length is 15 residues. Trimming removed 4 bases at V and 0 bases at J, with 12 bases between. CDR3 sequence reads: CASSPRTETNYGYTF. The CDR3 bases are TGTGCCAGCAGCCCTCGGACAGAGACTAACTATGGCTACACCTTC.

The chain is built from TRBV7-2 and TRBJ2-7; 7 bases are a match to TRBD2. Germline lookup yields CDR1 SGHTA and CDR2 FQGNSA. This CDR3 is 14 amino acids long. V gave up 3 bases and J gave up 6 bases; unmatched junction bases: 8. The CDR3 DNA sequence: TGTGCCAGCAGCTTGGGGGGGGTGTTTCTCGAGCAGTACTTC. This translates into CASSLGGVFLEQYF.

This chain links TRBV10-3 with TRBJ1-6; 7 bases fit TRBD1. The germline CDR1 and CDR2 sequences are ENHRY and SYGVKD. The CDR3 consists of 14 residues. Trimming took 11 bases from V and 9 from J; bases not matched to a gene: 13. CDR3 residues: CAAGGGNRGSPLHF. CDR3 in DNA: TGTGCCGCGGGAGGGGGCAATCGAGGTTCACCCCTCCACTTT.

The chain recombines TRBV6-5 with TRBJ2-5; the D gene is possibly TRBD1 (5 bases). Germline V gives CDR1 MNHEY, CDR2 SVGAGI. The CDR3 is made up of 14 amino acids. The germline V and J ends were trimmed by 0 bases and 5 bases, with 10 bases remaining between them. In DNA form, the CDR3 reads TGTGCCAGCAGTTACTCTAGGACACATGAGACCCAGTACTTC. Its protein is CASSYSRTHETQYF.

Only one count was recorded for this clonotype. The rearrangement uses TRBV20-1 and TRBJ1-2, with a possible D match to TRBD1 (5 bases). V lost 3 bases and J 6 bases, leaving 14 bases between the germline ends. The CDR3 runs 13 residues. The germline CDR1 and CDR2 sequences are DFQATT and SNEGSKA (reference sequence). The CDR3 DNA is TGCAGTGCTAGTGGGACCGCTACGAATGGCTACACCTTC. It codes for CSASGTATNGYTF.

A few counts support this clonotype. The V call is TRBV6-2 or TRBV6-3, the J call TRBJ2-5; D not certain. V was shortened by 7 bases and J by 4 bases, with 22 bases between the two germline ends. The CDR3 spans 16 residues. Germline lookup yields CDR1 MNHEY and CDR2 SVGEGT. CDR3 sequence (DNA): TGTGCCAGCAAAGGTGCTCGGGCCCTGGGTGGAGAGACCCAGTACTTC. Translated: CASKGARALGGETQYF.

This clonotype was counted between two and nine times. The chain couples TRBV3-1 to TRBJ2-4, with 8 positions matching TRBD1. The J call is doubtful: the DNA matches TRBJ2-7 better. This CDR3 is 13 amino acids long. Per germline, CDR1 LGHDT and CDR2 YNNKEL (reference sequence). In DNA, the CDR3 is TGTGCCAGCAGCCAATACAGGGGGTACGAGCAGTACTTC. This sequence encodes CASSQYRGYEQYF.

CDR3 amino acids: CASSQDAARSSYEQYF. CDR3 in DNA: TGTGCCAGCAGCCAAGACGCAGCCAGGAGCTCCTACGAGCAGTACTTC. V is TRBV4-2 and J is TRBJ2-7, with no clear D. V was cut by 0 bases and J by 0 bases, with 12 bases left in between. Germline CDR1 reads LGHNA; CDR2 reads YNFKEQ. The CDR3 is 16 amino acids.

J is TRBJ2-2 and V is TRBV3-1; perhaps D is TRBD1 or TRBD2 (6 bases each). Germline CDR1 and CDR2: LGHDT and YNNKEL (reference sequence). V was cut by 4 bases and J by 8 bases, with 11 bases left in between. The CDR3 covers 13 residues. The CDR3 DNA follows: TGTGCCAGCAGCCCGGGGGCCCCAGGGGAGCTGTTTTTT. Its protein is CASSPGAPGELFF.

The J gene is TRBJ1-1, the V gene TRBV28; D is uncertain. The CDR3 is made up of 11 amino acids. Trimming took off 7 bases at V and 8 bases at J, with 11 bases between the two ends. The germline V gene encodes CDR1 MDHEN and CDR2 SYDVKM. The chain's CDR3 is CASNSRGEAFF. CDR3 DNA: TGTGCCAGCAACAGCCGAGGGGAAGCTTTCTTT.

The rearrangement joins TRBV10-3 to TRBJ2-1, with 10 bases aligning to TRBD1. CDR3 length: 16 residues. Germline trimming cut 4 bases from V and 5 bases from J; bases unmatched to any gene: 8. Germline assignment: CDR1 ENHRY and CDR2 SYGVKD. The CDR3 DNA reads as TGTGCCATCAGTGCGAAACGGACAGGGGGGGACAATGAGCAGTTCTTC. The encoded protein is CAISAKRTGGDNEQFF.

The genes are TRBV20-1 and TRBJ1-1, with TRBD1 matching 8 bases. The CDR3 consists of 14 residues. CDR1 is DFQATT and CDR2 is SNEGSKA in the germline V gene (reference sequence). V lost 3 bases, J lost 1 base, and 4 bases stayed unmatched. The CDR3 protein is CSASIDRGNTEAFF. CDR3 coding DNA: TGCAGTGCTAGCATAGACAGGGGGAACACTGAAGCTTTCTTT.

The chain has TRBV20-1 and TRBJ2-7, with D tentatively TRBD1 (6 bases). The CDR3 contains 16 residues. With 0 bases removed from V and 5 bases from J, the gap between germline ends came to 20 bases. Germline assignment: CDR1 DFQATT and CDR2 SNEGSKA (reference sequence). The CDR3 DNA reads as TGCAGTGCTAGAGATAGGGGACACCTAGAGCGCGACGAGCAGTACTTC. Translation: CSARDRGHLERDEQYF.

The rearrangement joins TRBV9 to TRBJ2-7; D tentatively reads TRBD1 or TRBD2 (5 bases each). The CDR3 loop spans 14 amino acids. V was cut by 4 bases and J by 6 bases, with 17 bases left in between. CDR1 is SGDLS and CDR2 is YYNGEE in the germline V gene. The CDR3 is CASSFAGTLTEQYF. In DNA, the CDR3 is TGTGCCAGCAGCTTCGCCGGGACGCTTACCGAGCAGTACTTC.

In its sample, this clonotype was seen a few times. The V gene is TRBV7-2, the J gene TRBJ2-7; a possible D gene is TRBD2 (6 bases). The CDR3 is made up of 13 amino acids. V was trimmed by 3 bases and J by 4 bases, leaving 10 bases between them. Germline V CDR1 and CDR2: SGHTA, FQGNSA. CDR3 sequence: CASSLWTTYEQYF. The CDR3 nucleotides are TGTGCCAGCAGCTTGTGGACTACGTACGAGCAGTACTTC.

This clonotype has only a few counts. The rearrangement uses TRBV3-1 and TRBJ2-1; D gene uncertain. Between the trimmed V and J ends, which lost 2 bases and 6 bases, there was a span of 8 bases. Germline CDR1 LGHDT, CDR2 YNNKEL (reference sequence). The CDR3 has 13 residues. The CDR3 sequence: CASSQRISNEQFF. CDR3 in DNA: TGTGCCAGCAGCCAACGCATTAGCAATGAGCAGTTCTTC.

This CDR3 is CASTPGTSNTEAFF. DNA of the CDR3: TGTGCCAGCACCCCAGGGACTTCGAACACTGAAGCTTTCTTT. V usage is TRBV5-5 and J usage is TRBJ1-1, with D maybe TRBD1 (5 bases). Germline assignment: CDR1 SGHKS and CDR2 YYEKEE (reference sequence). V dropped 6 bases and J dropped 1 base, with 13 bases sitting between them. This CDR3 is built from 14 residues.

The chain recombines TRBV11-2 with TRBJ2-3, with D maybe TRBD1 (6 bases). V lost 2 bases and J lost 5, with 32 bases in between. CDR1 and CDR2 from the germline V gene are SGHAT and FQNNGV. CDR3 length: 21 amino acids. The CDR3 DNA follows: TGTGCCAGCAGCTTATTAGTTACGAGGTACAAGACAGGCGAGACCCTAGATACGCAGTATTTT. Its protein is CASSLLVTRYKTGETLDTQYF.

This chain connects TRBV18 to TRBJ1-4; D may be TRBD1 (5 bases). Germline V gene lookup returns CDR1 KGHSH and CDR2 LQKENI. This CDR3 is built from 16 residues. With 3 bases removed from V and 1 base from J, the gap between germline ends came to 12 bases. The CDR3 nucleotides read TGTGCCAGCTCACCCGTTCGACAGCAAACTAATGAAAAACTGTTTTTT. Protein: CASSPVRQQTNEKLFF.

V and J are TRBV12-3 or TRBV12-4 and TRBJ2-1; 8 bases align to TRBD2. The CDR3 is 13 residues long. The junction had 4 bases not matched to a gene; V was cut back by 6 bases and J by 6 bases. The CDR3 coding sequence is TGTGCCAGCAGCACGGGGGGGCCCAATGAGCAGTTCTTC. This codes for CASSTGGPNEQFF.

The rearrangement uses TRBV12-3 or TRBV12-4 and TRBJ2-7; 7 bases are a match to TRBD2. Germline trimming cut 8 bases from V and 2 bases from J; bases unmatched to any gene: 6. The CDR3 is 13 amino acids. In DNA form, the CDR3 reads TGTGCCAGCTTCTCTAGCGGTACCTACGAGCAGTACTTC. Its protein product is CASFSSGTYEQYF.

This clonotype was picked up one time. The V and J genes are TRBV6-5 and TRBJ1-1; D unresolved. Per germline, CDR1 MNHEY and CDR2 SVGAGI. The CDR3 extends over 14 amino acids. Trimming pared 2 bases from V and 1 base from J, leaving 8 bases between. CDR3 sequence (DNA): TGTGCCAGCAGTTACGCCGAAGGGAACACTGAAGCTTTCTTT. This gives the protein CASSYAEGNTEAFF.